This is a list of T cell receptor beta chains from one sample in a study of cytomegalovirus exposure and HLA in healthy donors. Profiled with immunoSEQ multiplex PCR; TCRdb holds only in-frame clones, not every one. The table lists 150,000 to 200,000 clones, around 83% of them singletons. Material for sequencing was PBMCs. Source of these receptors: a man aged 50-59 years in good health and CMV-seropositive. Both conserved end residues are part of each CDR3. Each record gives: D gene, V gene, J gene, clone size, CDR3 protein, CDR3 DNA. A D gene is named only where the DNA matches it firmly. Expanded clones get a size class; other rows say once, few or many, or leave the size out.

d_call: NA; v_call: TRBV28; j_call: TRBJ2-5; clone_size: NA; cdr3_aa: CASSLDGETQYF; cdr3_nt: TGTGCCAGCAGTTTAGATGGCGAGACCCAGTACTTC
d_call: TRBD1; v_call: TRBV28; j_call: TRBJ1-1; clone_size: NA; cdr3_aa: CASSSKTGVAEAFF; cdr3_nt: TGTGCCAGCAGTTCCAAGACAGGGGTAGCTGAAGCTTTCTTT
d_call: NA; v_call: TRBV27; j_call: TRBJ2-4; clone_size: NA; cdr3_aa: CASSLSSANIQYF; cdr3_nt: TGTGCCAGCAGTTTATCTAGCGCGAACATTCAGTACTTC
d_call: TRBD1; v_call: TRBV19; j_call: TRBJ2-4; clone_size: NA; cdr3_aa: CASSIDRGLAIQYF; cdr3_nt: TGTGCCAGTAGTATCGACAGGGGGCTGGCCATTCAGTACTTC
d_call: NA; v_call: TRBV6-5; j_call: TRBJ2-2; clone_size: once; cdr3_aa: CASSPRTLYTGELFF; cdr3_nt: TGTGCCAGCAGTCCTAGGACTTTATACACCGGGGAGCTGTTTTTT
d_call: NA; v_call: TRBV2; j_call: TRBJ2-7; clone_size: NA; cdr3_aa: CASSEVDSGSYEQYF; cdr3_nt: TGTGCCAGCAGTGAGGTAGACTCCGGCTCCTACGAGCAGTACTTC
d_call: TRBD1; v_call: TRBV27; j_call: TRBJ2-7; clone_size: NA; cdr3_aa: CASSLSTGVYEQYF; cdr3_nt: TGTGCCAGCAGTTTATCCACAGGGGTCTACGAGCAGTACTTC
d_call: NA; v_call: TRBV30; j_call: TRBJ1-1; clone_size: NA; cdr3_aa: CAHRTPGGFTTEAFF; cdr3_nt: TGTGCCCACCGAACCCCGGGAGGGTTCACCACTGAAGCTTTCTTT
d_call: TRBD1; v_call: TRBV6-5; j_call: TRBJ2-7; clone_size: NA; cdr3_aa: CASSPDRGLYEQYF; cdr3_nt: TGTGCCAGCAGTCCGGACAGGGGGCTGTACGAGCAGTACTTC
d_call: TRBD1; v_call: TRBV28; j_call: TRBJ2-3; clone_size: NA; cdr3_aa: CASSSLGTGFTDTQYF; cdr3_nt: TGTGCCAGCAGTTCCCTCGGGACAGGGTTCACAGATACGCAGTATTTT
d_call: NA; v_call: TRBV4-1; j_call: TRBJ1-5; clone_size: NA; cdr3_aa: CASSPQDRLGTIIQPQHF; cdr3_nt: TGCGCCAGCAGCCCCCAAGACCGACTCGGGACAATAATTCAGCCCCAGCATTTT
d_call: TRBD2; v_call: TRBV7-3; j_call: TRBJ2-1; clone_size: NA; cdr3_aa: CASSRRLAGGQYNEQFF; cdr3_nt: TGTGCCAGCAGCCGGAGACTAGCGGGAGGACAATACAATGAGCAGTTCTTC
d_call: NA; v_call: TRBV6-1; j_call: TRBJ2-1; clone_size: NA; cdr3_aa: CASSEGLAWGEQFF; cdr3_nt: TGTGCCAGCAGTGAGGGGCTAGCGTGGGGTGAGCAGTTCTTC
d_call: TRBD2; v_call: TRBV9; j_call: TRBJ2-1; clone_size: NA; cdr3_aa: CASSFRTSGHNEQFF; cdr3_nt: TGTGCCAGCAGCTTTCGGACTAGCGGACACAATGAGCAGTTCTTC
d_call: NA; v_call: TRBV6-1; j_call: TRBJ2-2; clone_size: few; cdr3_aa: CASSEWGGSGELFF; cdr3_nt: TGTGCCAGCAGTGAATGGGGGGGCTCCGGGGAGCTGTTTTTT
d_call: NA; v_call: TRBV11-2; j_call: TRBJ2-5; clone_size: NA; cdr3_aa: CASSLGGTGVQETQYF; cdr3_nt: TGTGCCAGCAGCTTAGGGGGAACAGGAGTCCAAGAGACCCAGTACTTC
d_call: NA; v_call: TRBV10-3; j_call: TRBJ2-5; clone_size: NA; cdr3_aa: CAISEQWADQETQYF; cdr3_nt: TGTGCCATCAGTGAACAGTGGGCAGACCAAGAGACCCAGTACTTC
d_call: NA; v_call: TRBV5-6; j_call: TRBJ1-1; clone_size: NA; cdr3_aa: CASNQGGVAFF; cdr3_nt: TGTGCCAGCAACCAAGGGGGGGTCGCTTTCTTT
d_call: NA; v_call: TRBV6-1; j_call: TRBJ1-1; clone_size: NA; cdr3_aa: CASSETGRGTEAFF; cdr3_nt: TGTGCCAGCAGTGAAACGGGCAGGGGCACTGAAGCTTTCTTT
d_call: NA; v_call: TRBV6-5; j_call: TRBJ2-1; clone_size: NA; cdr3_aa: CASSRVGDEQFF; cdr3_nt: TGTGCCAGCAGCCGGGTCGGGGATGAGCAGTTCTTC
d_call: NA; v_call: TRBV6-1; j_call: TRBJ2-7; clone_size: NA; cdr3_aa: CASRVGVLYEQYF; cdr3_nt: TGTGCCAGCCGGGTTGGCGTCCTCTACGAGCAGTACTTC
d_call: NA; v_call: TRBV28; j_call: TRBJ2-2; clone_size: NA; cdr3_aa: CASSRETGELFF; cdr3_nt: TGTGCCAGCAGCCGGGAGACCGGGGAGCTGTTTTTT
d_call: TRBD2; v_call: TRBV19; j_call: TRBJ2-7; clone_size: NA; cdr3_aa: CASSIGAGPYEQYF; cdr3_nt: TGTGCCAGTAGTATAGGAGCGGGACCCTACGAGCAGTACTTC
d_call: NA; v_call: TRBV5-1; j_call: TRBJ2-7; clone_size: NA; cdr3_aa: CASSANYEQYF; cdr3_nt: TGCGCCAGCAGCGCGAACTACGAGCAGTACTTC
d_call: TRBD2; v_call: TRBV5-4; j_call: TRBJ2-7; clone_size: NA; cdr3_aa: CASSLRGGSYEQYF; cdr3_nt: TGTGCCAGCAGCTTGCGCGGGGGATCCTACGAGCAGTACTTC
d_call: TRBD2; v_call: TRBV27; j_call: TRBJ2-3; clone_size: NA; cdr3_aa: CASSRTSGGADTQYF; cdr3_nt: TGTGCCAGCAGTCGGACTAGCGGGGGGGCAGATACGCAGTATTTT
d_call: TRBD1; v_call: TRBV30; j_call: TRBJ1-6; clone_size: NA; cdr3_aa: CAWDPDRASSYNSPLHF; cdr3_nt: TGTGCCTGGGACCCGGACAGGGCCAGCTCCTATAATTCACCCCTCCACTTT
d_call: NA; v_call: TRBV5-6; j_call: TRBJ2-5; clone_size: NA; cdr3_aa: CASSPRLTPGGQYF; cdr3_nt: TGTGCCAGCAGCCCGAGACTCACCCCCGGCGGGCAGTACTTC
d_call: NA; v_call: TRBV29-1; j_call: TRBJ2-4; clone_size: NA; cdr3_aa: CSVTLTLAKNIQYF; cdr3_nt: TGCAGCGTTACCCTTACTCTAGCCAAAAACATTCAGTACTTC